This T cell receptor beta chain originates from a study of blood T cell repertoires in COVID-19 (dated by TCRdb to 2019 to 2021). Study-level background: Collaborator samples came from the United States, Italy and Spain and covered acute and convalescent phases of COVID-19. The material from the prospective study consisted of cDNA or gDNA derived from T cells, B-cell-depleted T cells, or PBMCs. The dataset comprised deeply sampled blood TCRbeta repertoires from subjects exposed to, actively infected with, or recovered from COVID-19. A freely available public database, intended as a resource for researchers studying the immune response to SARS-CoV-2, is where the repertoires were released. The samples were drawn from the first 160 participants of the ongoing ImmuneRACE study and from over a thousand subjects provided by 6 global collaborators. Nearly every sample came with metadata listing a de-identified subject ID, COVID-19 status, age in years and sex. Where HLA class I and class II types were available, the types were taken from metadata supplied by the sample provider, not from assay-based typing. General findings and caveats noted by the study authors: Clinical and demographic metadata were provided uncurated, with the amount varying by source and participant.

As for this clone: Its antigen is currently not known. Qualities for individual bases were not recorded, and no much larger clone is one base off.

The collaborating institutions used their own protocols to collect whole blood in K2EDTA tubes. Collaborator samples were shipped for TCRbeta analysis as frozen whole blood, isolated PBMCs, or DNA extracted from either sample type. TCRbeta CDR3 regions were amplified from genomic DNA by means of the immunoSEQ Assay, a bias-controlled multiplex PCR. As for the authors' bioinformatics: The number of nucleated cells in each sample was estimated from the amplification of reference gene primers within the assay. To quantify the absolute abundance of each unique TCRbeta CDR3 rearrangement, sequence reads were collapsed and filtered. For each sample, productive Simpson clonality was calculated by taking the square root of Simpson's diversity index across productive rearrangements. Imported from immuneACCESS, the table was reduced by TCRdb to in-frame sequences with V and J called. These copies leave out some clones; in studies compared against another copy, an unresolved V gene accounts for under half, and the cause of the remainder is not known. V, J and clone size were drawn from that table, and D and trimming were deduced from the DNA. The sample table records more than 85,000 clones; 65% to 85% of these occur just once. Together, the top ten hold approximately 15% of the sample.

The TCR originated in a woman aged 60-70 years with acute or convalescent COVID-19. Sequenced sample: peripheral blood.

In nucleotides, the sequence is TGTGCCAGCAGCACACCACTGGGCCTAGCGACCTCTCCAGATACGCAGTATTTT. Translation gives CASSTPLGLATSPDTQYF. The receptor chain draws on TRBV7-9 and TRBJ2-3; matching of 6 bases hints at TRBD2 as the D gene. From its cysteine to its phenylalanine, the CDR3 spans 18 amino acids. The only DNA kept is the CDR3, 54 bases in frame from the first base. The germline ends are 25 bases apart after V is trimmed by 5 bases and J by 4 bases. The germline V gene (reference sequence) supplies CDR1 SEHNR and CDR2 FQNEAQ.